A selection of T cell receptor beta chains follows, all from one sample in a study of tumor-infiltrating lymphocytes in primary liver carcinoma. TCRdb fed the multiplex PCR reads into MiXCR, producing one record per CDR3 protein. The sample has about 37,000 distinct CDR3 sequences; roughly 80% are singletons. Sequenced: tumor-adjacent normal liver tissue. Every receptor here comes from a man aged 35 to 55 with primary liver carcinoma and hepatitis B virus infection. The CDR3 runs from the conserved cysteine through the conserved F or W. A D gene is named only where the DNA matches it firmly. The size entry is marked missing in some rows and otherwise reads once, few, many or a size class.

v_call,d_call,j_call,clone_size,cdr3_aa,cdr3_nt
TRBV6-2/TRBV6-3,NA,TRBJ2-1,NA,CASSHFTQGHVPFF,TGTGCCAGCAGCCACTTTACGCAGGGACATGTCCCGTTCTTC
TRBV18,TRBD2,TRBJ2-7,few,CASSPPTSERGEQYF,TGTGCCAGCTCACCCCCGACTAGCGAGAGGGGGGAGCAGTACTTC
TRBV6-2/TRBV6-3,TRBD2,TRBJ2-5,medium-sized,CASSWTSGSGETQYF,TGTGCCAGCAGTTGGACTAGCGGGAGTGGAGAGACCCAGTACTTC
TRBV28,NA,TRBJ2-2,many,CASSQSRDSYTGELFF,TGTGCCAGCAGTCAATCAAGGGACTCCTACACCGGGGAGCTGTTTTTT
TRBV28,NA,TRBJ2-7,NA,CASSLKVQGSDEQYF,TGTGCCAGCAGTTTAAAAGTGCAAGGGAGTGACGAGCAGTACTTC
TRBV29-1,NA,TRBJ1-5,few,CSVGGAEQPHHF,TGCAGCGTTGGCGGGGCGGAGCAGCCCCATCATTTT
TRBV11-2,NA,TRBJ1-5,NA,CASSLVGVTVSNQPQHF,TGTGCCAGCAGCTTAGTAGGGGTGACAGTGAGCAATCAACCCCAGCATTTT
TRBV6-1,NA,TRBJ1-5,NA,CASSTHEGNQPQHF,TGTGCCAGCAGTACCCATGAGGGCAATCAACCCCAGCATTTT
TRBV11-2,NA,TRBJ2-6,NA,CASSLSSGIGASALTF,TGTGCCAGCAGTTTATCGTCAGGGATTGGGGCCAGCGCCCTGACTTTC
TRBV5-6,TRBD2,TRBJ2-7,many,CASRFGLAGSYEQYF,TGTGCCAGCAGATTCGGACTAGCGGGGTCCTACGAGCAGTACTTC
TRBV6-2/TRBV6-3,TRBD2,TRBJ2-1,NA,CVSSKYSGSYNEQFF,TGTGTCAGCAGTAAATATAGCGGGAGCTACAATGAGCAGTTCTTC
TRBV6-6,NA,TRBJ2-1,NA,CAGSNSIERNEQFF,TGTGCCGGCAGTAACTCGATCGAGCGCAATGAGCAGTTCTTC
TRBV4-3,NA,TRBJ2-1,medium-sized,CASSQDRDTLYNEQFF,TGCGCCAGCAGCCAAGATAGAGACACCCTATACAATGAGCAGTTCTTC
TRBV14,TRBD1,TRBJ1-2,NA,CASSARQGYYGYTF,TGTGCCAGCAGTGCGCGACAGGGCTACTATGGCTACACCTTC
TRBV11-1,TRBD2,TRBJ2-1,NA,CANSIGKTSVVSRFGNEQFF,TGTGCCAACAGCATAGGAAAGACTAGCGTGGTCTCACGGTTCGGCAATGAGCAGTTCTTC
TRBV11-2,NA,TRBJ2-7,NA,CVSSLGGYEQYF,TGTGTCAGCAGTCTCGGGGGATACGAGCAGTACTTC
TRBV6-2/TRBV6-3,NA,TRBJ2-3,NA,CASLTGWASGTDTQYF,TGTGCCAGCCTCACGGGGTGGGCGTCGGGCACAGATACGCAGTATTTT
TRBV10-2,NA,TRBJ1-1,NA,CASREVENTGAFF,TGCGCCAGCAGAGAAGTAGAGAACACTGGAGCTTTCTTT
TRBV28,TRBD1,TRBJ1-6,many,CASRLGGTVNSPLHF,TGTGCCAGCAGATTGGGGGGGACAGTCAATTCACCCCTCCACTTT
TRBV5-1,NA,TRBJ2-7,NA,CVSRHTDDEQYF,TGCGTCAGCAGACATACCGATGATGAGCAGTACTTC
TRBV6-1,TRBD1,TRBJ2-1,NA,CISSGDRGPYNEQFF,TGTATCAGCAGTGGGGACAGGGGTCCCTACAATGAGCAGTTCTTC
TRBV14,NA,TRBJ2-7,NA,CASSQDMLGDQYF,TGTGCCAGCAGCCAAGATATGTTGGGGGACCAGTACTTC
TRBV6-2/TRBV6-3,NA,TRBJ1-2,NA,CVTALGYDYTF,TGTGTCACCGCCCTAGGCTATGACTACACCTTC
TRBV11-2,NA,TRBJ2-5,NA,CVSTFSEGQETQYF,TGTGTCAGCACCTTCAGCGAGGGACAAGAGACCCAGTACTTC
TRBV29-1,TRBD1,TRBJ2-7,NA,CSVLDRVDQVDQYF,TGCAGCGTTCTAGACAGGGTGGATCAGGTTGATCAGTACTTC
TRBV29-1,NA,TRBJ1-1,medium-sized,CSGSFTNTEAFF,TGCAGCGGGAGCTTTACGAACACTGAAGCTTTCTTT
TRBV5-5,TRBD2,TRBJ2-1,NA,CASSRAPGLAGENEQSF,TGTGCCAGCAGCCGGGCTCCAGGCCTAGCGGGAGAAAATGAGCAGTCCTTC
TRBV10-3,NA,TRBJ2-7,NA,CTSRAPCGQYF,TGTACCAGCCGGGCACCGTGCGGGCAGTACTTC
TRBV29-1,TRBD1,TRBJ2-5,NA,CSVDADRGRTETQYF,TGCAGCGTTGATGCGGACAGGGGACGAACAGAGACCCAGTACTTC
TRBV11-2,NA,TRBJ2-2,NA,CASSLRDRNARELFF,TGTGCCAGCAGCTTAAGGGATAGGAACGCCAGGGAGCTGTTTTTT
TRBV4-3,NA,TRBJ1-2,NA,CASSQQGKYGYTF,TGTGCCAGCAGCCAACAGGGCAAGTATGGCTACACCTTC
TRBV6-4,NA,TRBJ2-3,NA,CASSLGGTSTGTQYF,TGTGCCAGCAGCCTCGGCGGAACCTCCACAGGTACGCAGTATTTT
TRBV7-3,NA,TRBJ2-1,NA,CSSSLELVGVRYNEQFF,TGTTCCAGCAGCTTAGAACTAGTGGGAGTCCGCTACAATGAGCAGTTCTTC
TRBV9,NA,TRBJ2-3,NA,CAGSGSFRSAAPDTQYF,TGTGCCGGCAGTGGGTCCTTCCGGTCGGCGGCCCCAGATACGCAGTATTTT
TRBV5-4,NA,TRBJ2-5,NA,CASSLGGVQETHYF,TGTGCCAGTAGCTTGGGGGGAGTCCAAGAGACCCATTACTTC
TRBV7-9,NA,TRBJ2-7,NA,CASSSERNFVYEQYF,TGTGCCAGCAGCTCAGAGAGAAATTTTGTCTACGAGCAGTACTTC
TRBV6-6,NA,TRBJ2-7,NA,CASSYPDEGGDEQYF,TGTGCCAGCAGTTACCCTGATGAGGGAGGAGACGAGCAGTACTTC
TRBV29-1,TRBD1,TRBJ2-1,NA,CSSGQGVGEQFF,TGTAGCTCAGGACAGGGGGTGGGTGAGCAGTTCTTC
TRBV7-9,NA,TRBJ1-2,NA,CASSLASLGQAWRGYTF,TGTGCCAGCAGCTTAGCCTCATTGGGTCAGGCCTGGCGGGGCTACACCTTC
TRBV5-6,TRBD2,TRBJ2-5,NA,CASSLAISGGTQYF,TGTGCCAGTAGCTTGGCCATTTCGGGAGGGACTCAGTACTTC
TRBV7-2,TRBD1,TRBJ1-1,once,CASSFWTGFTEAFF,TGTGCCAGCAGCTTCTGGACAGGGTTCACTGAAGCTTTCTTT
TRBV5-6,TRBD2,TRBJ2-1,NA,CASSEGLEGFSEQFF,TGTGCCAGTTCTGAGGGACTAGAGGGGTTCAGTGAGCAGTTCTTC
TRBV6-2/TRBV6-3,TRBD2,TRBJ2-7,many,CASSQRPGLAGTYAQYF,TGTGCCAGCAGCCAGAGACCGGGACTAGCGGGGACCTACGCGCAGTACTTC
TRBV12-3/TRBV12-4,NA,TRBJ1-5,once,CANSGQAEDQPQHF,TGTGCCAACTCCGGGCAGGCTGAGGATCAGCCCCAGCATTTT